Listed below are T cell receptor beta chains from one sample, sequenced in a study of blood T cell repertoires in COVID-19. Repertoires were generated with immunoSEQ multiplex PCR, while TCRdb's copy carries only in-frame clones and drops some. The sample consists of 210,000 or so clones, about 88% of them appearing once. Specimen: peripheral blood. The receptors here all came from a woman in her 40s who had recovered from COVID-19. The CDR3 runs from the conserved cysteine through the conserved F or W. A D gene is named only where the DNA matches it firmly. Only some rows state a clone size, as once, few, many or a class for expanded clones.

abundance	d_gene	v_gene	j_gene	CDR3nt	CDR3aa
NA	NA	TRBV28	TRBJ2-2	TGTGCCAGCAGTCGAGAAAACACCGGGGAGCTGTTTTTT	CASSRENTGELFF
once	NA	TRBV20-1	TRBJ2-7	TGCAGTGCCCGAAGCGGCCACGAGCAGTACTTC	CSARSGHEQYF
NA	TRBD1	TRBV5-1	TRBJ1-1	TGCGCCAGCAGCTGGGGGACAGGGGAGAGTGAAGCTTTCTTT	CASSWGTGESEAFF
NA	NA	TRBV5-6	TRBJ2-2	TGTGCCAGCTCAACGTTTGGCTCCACCGGGGAGCTGTTTTTT	CASSTFGSTGELFF
NA	NA	TRBV3-1/TRBV3-2	TRBJ2-5	TGTGCCAGCAGCCAAGGAGACCTCGACAGAAAAGAGACCCAGTACTTC	CASSQGDLDRKETQYF
NA	TRBD1	TRBV9	TRBJ2-1	TGTGCCAGCAGCGCCTGGACAGGCTACAATGAGCAGTTCTTC	CASSAWTGYNEQFF
NA	TRBD1	TRBV7-2	TRBJ1-4	TGTGCCAGCAGCCTGGACAGGGAGAGCGAAAAACTGTTTTTT	CASSLDRESEKLFF
NA	TRBD1	TRBV5-1	TRBJ2-7	TGCGCCAGCAGCCCCAAATTCTCGGACAGGACCGCCCACGAGCAGTACTTC	CASSPKFSDRTAHEQYF
once	TRBD1	TRBV5-1	TRBJ1-2	TGCGCCAGCAGCAAAGACACGACAGGGAACTATGGCTACACCTTC	CASSKDTTGNYGYTF
NA	NA	TRBV19	TRBJ2-2	TGTGCCAGTAGCCGAAAGACAGAGAGTGACACCGGGGAGCTGTTTTTT	CASSRKTESDTGELFF
once	NA	TRBV7-7	TRBJ2-7	TGTGCCAGCGCGTTCGTCACTAGTGATTTGCGGGAGCAGTACTTC	CASAFVTSDLREQYF
NA	NA	TRBV5-6	TRBJ2-1	TGTGCCAGCAGCCCGCCGGGACACAGCTCCTACAATGAGCAGTTCTTC	CASSPPGHSSYNEQFF
NA	NA	TRBV28	TRBJ1-2	TGTGCCACCCGAGTAGGGAGGGACGGCTACACCTTC	CATRVGRDGYTF
NA	NA	TRBV28	TRBJ2-7	TGTGCCAGCAGGAAACAGGTTGGGGCCTACGAGCAGTACTTC	CASRKQVGAYEQYF
NA	NA	TRBV5-4	TRBJ1-2	TGTGCCAGCAGCTTAGGGGTCGGGTACAGAAGGTATGGCTACACCTTC	CASSLGVGYRRYGYTF
NA	TRBD1	TRBV16	TRBJ1-1	TGTGCCAGCAGCCAATCGACAGGGGGCAAAGCTTTCTTT	CASSQSTGGKAFF
NA	NA	TRBV4-1	TRBJ2-1	TGCGCCAGCAGCCAAGATCGGCCACAGGGTTATTTATGGAATGAGCAGTTCTTC	CASSQDRPQGYLWNEQFF
NA	TRBD1	TRBV27	TRBJ1-1	TGTGCCAGCAGTTTATCGCTACTGCGGACAGGGGGAGAGGGAACTGAAGCTTTCTTT	CASSLSLLRTGGEGTEAFF
NA	TRBD1	TRBV5-3	TRBJ1-3	TGTGCCAGAAGCCCGCTCAGGGGGTACTCTGGAAACACCATATATTTT	CARSPLRGYSGNTIYF
NA	NA	TRBV7-9	TRBJ2-1	TGTGCCAGCAGCCCCCATCTCCGGGAAACGAATGAGCAGTTCTTC	CASSPHLRETNEQFF
NA	NA	TRBV9	TRBJ1-6	TGTGCCAGCAGCGTAGCTCCGGGTTTAGGTTCACCCCTCCACTTT	CASSVAPGLGSPLHF
NA	TRBD1	TRBV2	TRBJ1-5	TGTGCCAGCAGTAGGACAGGAATGGTTGGCAATCAGCCCCAGCATTTT	CASSRTGMVGNQPQHF
NA	NA	TRBV20-1	TRBJ1-5	TGCAGTGCTAGTTCCGGTCAGGGTCAGCCCCAGCATTTT	CSASSGQGQPQHF
NA	NA	TRBV30	TRBJ1-2	TGTGCCTGGAGCCCCGGGAGGAATATTCTCACCTATGGCTACACCTTC	CAWSPGRNILTYGYTF
NA	NA	TRBV12-3/TRBV12-4	TRBJ2-1	TGTGCCAGCAGTTTGGGGCAAAACAATGAGCAGTTCTTC	CASSLGQNNEQFF
NA	NA	TRBV7-2	TRBJ1-1	TGTGCCAGCAGCTCGCAAGAGGACACTGAAGCTTTCTTT	CASSSQEDTEAFF
NA	NA	TRBV30	TRBJ1-5	TGTGCCTGGAGTGCGTGGGCGCAGGATCAGCCCCAGCATTTT	CAWSAWAQDQPQHF